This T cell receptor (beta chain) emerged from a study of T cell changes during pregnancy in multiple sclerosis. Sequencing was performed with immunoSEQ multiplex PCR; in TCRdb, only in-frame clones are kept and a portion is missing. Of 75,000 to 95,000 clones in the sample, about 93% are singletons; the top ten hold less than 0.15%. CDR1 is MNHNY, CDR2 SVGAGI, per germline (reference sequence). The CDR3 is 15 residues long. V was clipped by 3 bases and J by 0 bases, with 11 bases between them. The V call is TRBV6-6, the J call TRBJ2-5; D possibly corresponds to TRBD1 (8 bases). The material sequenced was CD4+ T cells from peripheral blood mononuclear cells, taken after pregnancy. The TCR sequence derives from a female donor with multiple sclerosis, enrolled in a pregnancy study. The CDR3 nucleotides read TGTGCCAGCAGTTATACAGGGGGGGACCAAGAGACCCAGTACTTC. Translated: CASSYTGGDQETQYF.